This T cell receptor beta chain was sequenced in a study of control samples from healthy donors and cancer patients. Generated by immunoSEQ multiplex PCR, the TCRdb table keeps only in-frame clones and is missing some. The sample holds some 150,000 clones, less than 95% seen once. Deletions cut 6 bases from V and 1 base from J, with 6 bases between. The CDR3 loop spans 12 amino acids. CDR1 and CDR2 (germline): MNHEY, SVGAGI. Sequenced material: blood. The V gene is TRBV6-5, the J gene TRBJ1-1; no definite D call. The clonotype comes from a man aged 18-30 years in good health. In nucleotides, the CDR3 is TGTGCCAGCAGGGTTTGGAACACTGAAGCTTTCTTT. Encoded protein: CASRVWNTEAFF.